The subject of this entry is one TCR beta chain. The antigen is undetermined. TCRdb's table, derived via immunoSEQ multiplex PCR, lists solely in-frame clones and lacks some. Among some 900,000 clones listed, 76% were seen once. The CDR3 spans 15 residues. V was pared by 4 bases and J by 2 bases, with 1 base of the junction left unmatched. The germline CDR1 and CDR2 sequences are MNHEY and SVGAGI. The sample is drawn from a study of shared clonotypes between healthy human individuals. Overall study context: CD8 memory received one plate per donor, CD8 naive two, CD4 memory three and CD4 naive three.

The study, taken as a whole, reports: Naive subsets, compared against memory subsets, generally had larger estimated richness values. The authors sampled blood alone, and tissue repertoires likely differ.

The sequenced sample was memory CD4+ T cells sorted from blood. Subset denoted: CD45RA-negative fraction. The chain combines TRBV6-5 with TRBJ2-7, with 14 bases lining up with TRBD2. The receptor comes from a man younger than 35 in good health. CDR3: CASSLGLAGAYEQYF. CDR3 DNA: TGTGCCAGCAGTTTGGGACTAGCGGGGGCCTACGAGCAGTACTTC.